Below, 31 T cell receptor beta chains from the same sample are listed, as sequenced in a study of blood T cell repertoires in COVID-19. Profiled with immunoSEQ multiplex PCR; TCRdb holds only in-frame clones, not every one. The sample comprises about 200,000 clones, roughly 80% of which are singletons, and more than 9% rests with the top ten. The sample was peripheral blood. The receptors here all came from a woman older than 75 with acute or convalescent COVID-19.

The chain has TRBV3-1 (or the pseudogene TRBV3-2) and TRBJ2-7, with D perhaps matching TRBD2 (5 bases). Germline values: CDR1 LGHDT, CDR2 YNNKEL (reference sequence). Trimming took 1 base from V and 3 from J, leaving 13 bases between them. This CDR3 is 15 amino acids long. The CDR3 DNA reads as TGTGCCAGCAGCCAAGTCAACAGAGGGAACTACGAGCAGTACTTC. Encoded protein: CASSQVNRGNYEQYF.

J is TRBJ1-6 and V is TRBV5-4; 8 bases match TRBD1. Germline loops: CDR1 SGHNT, CDR2 YYREEE (reference sequence). CDR3 size: 16 residues. With V trimmed by 2 bases and J by 7 bases, 8 bases remained unmatched. The CDR3 loop reads CASSFGARTGNSPLHF. The DNA for the CDR3 is TGTGCCAGCAGCTTCGGTGCTCGGACAGGGAATTCACCCCTCCACTTT.

A few counts support this clone. The rearrangement joins TRBV7-2 to TRBJ2-2, with D possibly matching TRBD2 (6 bases). V dropped 5 bases and J dropped 2 bases, with 15 bases sitting between them. CDR3 length equals 16 residues. Germline CDR1 reads SGHTA; CDR2 reads FQGNSA. The CDR3 is CASSGGTVINTGELFF. The CDR3 region has the DNA TGTGCCAGCAGCGGAGGGACGGTTATAAACACCGGGGAGCTGTTTTTT.

CDR3 bases: TGTGCCAGCAGCCTTTGGACAGGGACCCAGACCCAGTACTTC. Its translation: CASSLWTGTQTQYF. This rearrangement joins TRBV7-2 to TRBJ2-5; 8 bases agree with TRBD1. The CDR3 runs 14 residues. In germline, CDR1 is SGHTA, CDR2 FQGNSA. V dropped 5 bases and J dropped 6; count of bases not matched to a gene: 8.

The table lists this clone with a few counts. J is TRBJ1-2 and V is TRBV19; maybe TRBD1 (5 bases). Germline values: CDR1 LNHDA, CDR2 SQIVND (reference sequence). The CDR3 runs 14 residues. V gave up 2 bases and J gave up 1 base, with 8 bases separating them. CDR3 bases: TGTGCCAGTAGTATATTGGGGGGTAACTATGGCTACACCTTC. Translated: CASSILGGNYGYTF.

The CDR3 loop reads CAITGNYGYTF. The CDR3 DNA follows: TGTGCCATCACAGGGAACTATGGCTACACCTTC. V usage is TRBV10-3 and J usage is TRBJ1-2; D may be TRBD1 (5 bases). This CDR3 contains 11 residues. The V end lost 7 bases, the J end lost 2 bases, and 5 bases lay between the germline ends. Germline assignment: CDR1 ENHRY and CDR2 SYGVKD.

This clone was seen only once. This chain uses TRBV12-3 or TRBV12-4 with TRBJ1-6; a weak D match, TRBD1 (6 bases). The CDR3 covers 13 residues. V lost 2 bases to trimming and J lost 10 bases, with 9 bases between them. The CDR3, as DNA: TGTGCCAGCAGTTTACAGGGGAGATCACCCCTCCACTTT. Translating it yields CASSLQGRSPLHF.

This clone was detected only a few times. This rearrangement joins TRBV7-2 to TRBJ2-7; D is possibly TRBD1 (5 bases). V was cut by 6 bases and J by 0 bases, with 12 bases left in between. Germline V gives CDR1 SGHTA, CDR2 FQGNSA. The CDR3 consists of 14 residues. The CDR3 DNA reads TGTGCCAGCAGTTTGGTACAGGACTCCTACGAGCAGTACTTC. Translating it yields CASSLVQDSYEQYF.

This chain connects TRBV28 to TRBJ1-4; 10 bases match TRBD1. The V and J ends lost 1 base and 5 bases, in that order; junction bases with no gene match: 4. The length of the CDR3 is 16 residues. CDR1 is MDHEN and CDR2 is SYDVKM in the germline V gene. CDR3 DNA sequence: TGTGCCAGCAGTTTATTGTCGGGACAGGGGAATGAAAAACTGTTTTTT. It encodes CASSLLSGQGNEKLFF.

This clone was seen a few times. The chain joins TRBV7-2 to TRBJ1-1, with 9 positions matching TRBD1. Germline CDR1 reads SGHTA; CDR2 reads FQGNSA. The V gene end was trimmed by 5 bases and the J gene end by 4 bases; junction bases not matched to a gene: 8. The CDR3 runs 15 residues. CDR3 nucleotide sequence: TGTGCCAGCAGCCCGGGACAGGGCGGAATCACTGAAGCTTTCTTT. It translates to CASSPGQGGITEAFF. The full variable domain, with the rest looked up from reference TRBV7-2 and TRBJ1-1, is GAGVSQSPSNKVTEKGKDVELRCDPISGHTALYWYRQSLGQGLEFLIYFQGNSAPDKSGLPSDRFSAERTGGSVSTLTIQRTQQEDSAVYLCASSPGQGGITEAFFGQGTRLTVV.

V is TRBV10-3 and J is TRBJ1-5; TRBD1 matches at 9 bases. The ends lost 5 bases at V and 5 bases at J; junction bases unmatched: 7. This CDR3 is built from 15 residues. Germline values: CDR1 ENHRY, CDR2 SYGVKD. The CDR3 loop reads CAISSLQGADQPQHF. DNA for the CDR3: TGTGCCATCAGTTCCCTACAGGGGGCCGATCAGCCCCAGCATTTT.

V and J are TRBV6-2 or TRBV6-3 and TRBJ2-7; D possibly corresponds to TRBD2 (5 bases). This CDR3 has 14 residues. Germline CDR1 MNHEY, CDR2 SVGEGT. The germline V and J ends were trimmed by 5 bases and 2 bases, with 13 bases remaining between them. CDR3 region: CASSQRTGTYEQYF. The CDR3 DNA reads TGTGCCAGCAGTCAGCGGACGGGAACCTACGAGCAGTACTTC.

In nucleotides, the CDR3 is TGTGCCAGCAGTTATTCAATACAGGGAAACTATGGCTACACCTTC. Amino acids: CASSYSIQGNYGYTF. This rearrangement joins TRBV6-5 to TRBJ1-2; D is perhaps TRBD1 (6 bases). Germline values: CDR1 MNHEY, CDR2 SVGAGI. Trimming shortened V by 3 bases and J by 2 bases, and 13 bases separated the two germline ends. There are 15 residues in the CDR3.

The V gene is TRBV5-1, the J gene TRBJ1-1; 10 bases map to TRBD1. Germline CDR1 and CDR2: SGHRS and YFSETQ. The CDR3 is 17 residues long. Trimming at V came to 3 bases and at J to 3 bases, leaving 11 bases not matched to a gene. The CDR3 spells CASSSSTGGYSDTEAFF. In DNA, the CDR3 is TGCGCCAGCAGCTCTTCGACAGGGGGCTATTCGGACACTGAAGCTTTCTTT. Filled out from reference TRBV5-1 and TRBJ1-1, the complete variable domain reads KAGVTQTPRYLIKTRGQQVTLSCSPISGHRSVSWYQQTPGQGLQFLFEYFSETQRNKGNFPGRFSGRQFSNSRSEMNVSTLELGDSALYLCASSSSTGGYSDTEAFFGQGTRLTVV.

This chain uses TRBV3-1 (or the pseudogene TRBV3-2) with TRBJ1-3; weak D call: TRBD1 (6 bases). CDR3 length: 14 amino acids. Trimming left V 4 bases short and J 4 bases short, with 11 bases between. CDR1 and CDR2 from the germline V gene are LGHDT and YNNKEL (reference sequence). Written as DNA, the CDR3 is TGTGCCAGCAGCCTAGACACAGGGGGAAACACCATATATTTT. This encodes CASSLDTGGNTIYF.

This clone occurred once. This chain joins TRBV7-2 and TRBJ2-3; D might be TRBD2 (6 bases). Germline V gene lookup returns CDR1 SGHTA and CDR2 FQGNSA. With 1 base removed from V and 3 bases from J, the gap between germline ends came to 8 bases. CDR3 size: 14 residues. CDR3 DNA sequence: TGTGCCAGCAGCTTAGGCGCGGGGACAGATACGCAGTATTTT. This encodes CASSLGAGTDTQYF. Variable domain in full (rest from reference TRBV7-2 and TRBJ2-3): GAGVSQSPSNKVTEKGKDVELRCDPISGHTALYWYRQSLGQGLEFLIYFQGNSAPDKSGLPSDRFSAERTGGSVSTLTIQRTQQEDSAVYLCASSLGAGTDTQYFGPGTRLTVL.

The rearrangement joins TRBV7-6 to TRBJ2-7; possibly TRBD2 for D (7 bases). The CDR3 sequence is 16 residues long. Germline lookup yields CDR1 SGHVS and CDR2 FNYEAQ. The ends were cut back, 1 base at V and 0 bases at J, with 13 bases in the middle. The CDR3 nucleotides read TGTGCCAGCAGCTTAGGCGGGGGCGCAAGCTCCTACGAGCAGTACTTC. Protein product: CASSLGGGASSYEQYF.

The rearrangement uses TRBV28 and TRBJ2-1; a weak D match, TRBD2 (5 bases). V lost 4 bases to trimming and J lost 13 bases, with 14 bases between them. The V gene's germline CDR1 is MDHEN and CDR2 SYDVKM. CDR3 length equals 12 residues. CDR3 nucleotide sequence: TGTGCCAGCAGTTCCGGACTTACGGGCCAGTTCTTC. This translates into CASSSGLTGQFF. The whole variable domain, remainder taken from reference TRBV28 and TRBJ2-1, is DVKVTQSSRYLVKRTGEKVFLECVQDMDHENMFWYRQDPGLGLRLIYFSYDVKMKEKGDIPEGYSVSREKKERFSLILESASTNQTSMYLCASSSGLTGQFFGPGTRLTVL.

The chain has TRBV7-2 and TRBJ2-2, with 13 bases that match TRBD2. Germline trimming cut 1 base from V and 6 bases from J; bases unmatched to any gene: 5. There are 17 residues in the CDR3. CDR1 is SGHTA, CDR2 FQGNSA, per germline. The CDR3 here is CASSLGPLAGGPGELFF. The DNA of the CDR3 is TGTGCCAGCAGCTTAGGCCCACTAGCGGGGGGGCCCGGGGAGCTGTTTTTT. The full variable domain, completed using reference TRBV7-2 and TRBJ2-2, is GAGVSQSPSNKVTEKGKDVELRCDPISGHTALYWYRQSLGQGLEFLIYFQGNSAPDKSGLPSDRFSAERTGGSVSTLTIQRTQQEDSAVYLCASSLGPLAGGPGELFFGEGSRLTVL.

Here the CDR3 reads CARRARRPSPPYEQYF. DNA for the CDR3: TGTGCCAGGAGGGCGCGGAGGCCCTCCCCCCCCTACGAGCAGTACTTC. This chain connects TRBV3-1 (or the pseudogene TRBV3-2) to TRBJ2-7; tentative D call: TRBD2 (5 bases). The CDR3 covers 16 residues. Per germline, CDR1 LGHDT and CDR2 YNNKEL (reference sequence). Deletions cut 9 bases from V and 2 bases from J, with 23 bases between.

V gene TRBV7-2 combines with J gene TRBJ2-7, with 11 bases fitting TRBD1. The CDR3 consists of 16 residues. The V segment lost 3 bases and the J segment 2 bases; nucleotides outside the gene matches: 6. Germline V gene data show CDR1 as SGHTA and CDR2 as FQGNSA. The CDR3: CASSLSEGQGAYEQYF. DNA for the CDR3: TGTGCCAGCAGCTTGTCTGAGGGACAGGGGGCCTACGAGCAGTACTTC.

The rearrangement uses TRBV28 and TRBJ2-2; TRBD2 matches 8 bases. J gave up 7 bases and V 3 bases, and 13 bases lay outside the gene matches. The germline V gene has CDR1 MDHEN and CDR2 SYDVKM. This CDR3 has 17 amino acids. As DNA, the CDR3 is TGTGCCAGCAGTTTCTCGAGCGGGAGTGTTCGTATCGGGGAGCTGTTTTTT. This codes for CASSFSSGSVRIGELFF.

In the case of this clone: Sequence at one end of the junction differs from germline and may be a read error. The chain carries TRBV29-1 and TRBJ2-3; 13 positions match TRBD2. The CDR3 has 16 residues. The germline V gene encodes CDR1 SQVTM and CDR2 ANQGSEA. CDR3 nucleotides: TGCAGCGTAGAAGGGACTAGCGGGATAAGCACAGATACGCAGTATTTT. This translates into CSVEGTSGISTDTQYF.

This chain joins TRBV14 and TRBJ1-6; D uncertain. CDR1 SGHDN and CDR2 FVKESK come from the germline V gene. Trimming removed 10 bases from V and 5 bases from J, with 12 bases in between. The CDR3 sequence is 13 residues long. The DNA of the CDR3 is TGTGCCACCCGGGTCGTCGATAATTCACCCCTCCACTTT. It yields the protein CATRVVDNSPLHF.

This chain uses TRBV6-5 with TRBJ2-1; 7 bases are a match to TRBD2. The CDR3 loop spans 13 amino acids. Germline CDR1 reads MNHEY; CDR2 reads SVGAGI. V shed 6 bases, J shed 3 bases, and the junction held 2 bases outside the gene matches. In nucleotides, the CDR3 is TGTGCCAGCAGGCTAGCGGACTACAATGAGCAGTTCTTC. Protein product: CASRLADYNEQFF.

V gene TRBV18 combines with J gene TRBJ2-2, with 7 bases identical to TRBD1. The CDR3 length is 16 residues. J lost 6 bases, V lost 3 bases, and 10 bases had no gene match. From germline, CDR1 is KGHSH and CDR2 LQKENI. CDR3 DNA: TGTGCCAGCTCACCTACGACAGGGTATAACGCCGGGGAGCTGTTTTTT. It yields the protein CASSPTTGYNAGELFF.

The J gene is TRBJ1-6, the V gene TRBV6-5; D gene ambiguous. The V gene lost 6 bases and the J gene lost 8 bases, with 8 bases spanning the gap. The CDR3 totals 12 residues. Germline V gives CDR1 MNHEY, CDR2 SVGAGI. CDR3 nucleotide sequence: TGTGCCAGCAGCGGGTTTGATTCACCCCTCCACTTT. Its translation is CASSGFDSPLHF.

This chain joins TRBV5-1 and TRBJ2-7; 10 bases are shared with TRBD1. This CDR3 contains 18 residues. The trim removed 4 bases at V and 6 bases at J, leaving 19 bases unmatched. In germline, CDR1 is SGHRS, CDR2 YFSETQ. CDR3 amino acids: CASSPSPGTGASRFEQYF. CDR3 DNA sequence: TGCGCCAGCAGCCCAAGTCCCGGGACAGGGGCGTCTAGGTTCGAGCAGTACTTC. The entire variable domain, with the rest obtained from reference TRBV5-1 and TRBJ2-7, is as follows: KAGVTQTPRYLIKTRGQQVTLSCSPISGHRSVSWYQQTPGQGLQFLFEYFSETQRNKGNFPGRFSGRQFSNSRSEMNVSTLELGDSALYLCASSPSPGTGASRFEQYFGPGTRLTVT.

V is TRBV28 and J is TRBJ1-2; 9 positions agree with TRBD1. Germline CDR1 and CDR2: MDHEN and SYDVKM. The V and J ends lost 5 bases and 0 bases, in that order; junction bases with no gene match: 4. The CDR3 is 15 amino acids. In nucleotides, the CDR3 is TGTGCCAGCAGTCCCGGGACAGGGACTAACTATGGCTACACCTTC. Its translation: CASSPGTGTNYGYTF.

This rearrangement joins TRBV19 to TRBJ1-2; D uncertain. CDR3 length equals 14 residues. Germline-derived CDR1 and CDR2 are LNHDA and SQIVND (reference sequence). Deletions cut 3 bases from V and 8 bases from J, with 16 bases between. The CDR3 spells CASSIGSAVGGYTF. CDR3 bases: TGTGCCAGTAGTATCGGCAGCGCCGTTGGGGGCTACACCTTC.

This chain links TRBV30 with TRBJ1-1; D gene ambiguous. The germline V and J ends were trimmed by 3 bases and 7 bases, with 9 bases remaining between them. Germline values: CDR1 GTSNPN, CDR2 SVGIG (reference sequence). This CDR3 has 11 amino acids. The DNA of the CDR3 is TGTGCCTGGAGCGGGAACGGTGAAGCTTTCTTT. This codes for CAWSGNGEAFF.